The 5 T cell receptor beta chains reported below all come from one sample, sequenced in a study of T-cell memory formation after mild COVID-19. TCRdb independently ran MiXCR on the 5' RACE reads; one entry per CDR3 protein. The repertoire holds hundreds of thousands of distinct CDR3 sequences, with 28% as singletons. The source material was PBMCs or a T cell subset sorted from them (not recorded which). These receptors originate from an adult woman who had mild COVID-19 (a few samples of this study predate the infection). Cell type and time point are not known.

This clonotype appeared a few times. CDR3 nucleotide sequence: TGTGCCAGCAGTTACACGAGCGGGAGCACGAAGGAGCAGTACTTC. It is translated as CASSYTSGSTKEQYF. J is TRBJ2-7 and V is TRBV6-5, with TRBD2 matching 8 bases. The V gene's germline CDR1 is MNHEY and CDR2 SVGAGI. This CDR3 is built from 15 residues. V lost 2 bases, J lost 7 bases, and 10 bases stayed unmatched.

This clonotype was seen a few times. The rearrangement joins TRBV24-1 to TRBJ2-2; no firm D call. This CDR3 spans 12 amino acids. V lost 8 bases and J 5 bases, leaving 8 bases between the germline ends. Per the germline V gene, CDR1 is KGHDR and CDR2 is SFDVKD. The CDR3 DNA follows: TGTGCCACCAAGACGTCGACCGGGGAGCTGTTTTTT. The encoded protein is CATKTSTGELFF.

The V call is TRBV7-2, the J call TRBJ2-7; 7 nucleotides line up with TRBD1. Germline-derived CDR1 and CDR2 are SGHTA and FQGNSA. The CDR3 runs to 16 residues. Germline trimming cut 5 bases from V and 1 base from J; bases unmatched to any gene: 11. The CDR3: CASSQTDRDSSYEQYF. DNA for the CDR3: TGTGCCAGCAGCCAGACCGACAGGGATTCATCCTACGAGCAGTACTTC.

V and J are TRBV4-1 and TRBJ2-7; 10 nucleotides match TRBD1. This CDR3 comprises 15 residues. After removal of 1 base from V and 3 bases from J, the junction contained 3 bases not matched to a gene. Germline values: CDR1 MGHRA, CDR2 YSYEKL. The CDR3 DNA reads TGCGCCAGCAGCCAAGGACGGGACAGGGGCTACGAGCAGTACTTC. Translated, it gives CASSQGRDRGYEQYF.

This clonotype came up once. The CDR3 here is CASSHLKNEQYF. In DNA form, the CDR3 reads TGTGCCAGCAGCCATCTCAAGAACGAGCAGTACTTC. The chain uses TRBV11-3 and TRBJ2-7; D is ambiguous. Germline lookup yields CDR1 SGHNT and CDR2 YENEEA. This CDR3 comprises 12 residues. The V end lost 5 bases, the J end lost 5 bases, and 10 bases lay between the germline ends.